The 9 T cell receptor beta chains given below trace back to one sample, sequenced in a study of T cell responses to AZD1222 COVID-19 vaccine. Assay used: immunoSEQ multiplex PCR; TCRdb lists only in-frame clones, some missing. The repertoire holds fewer than 180,000 clones, with 92% as singletons. This material consisted of peripheral blood, taken 28 days after the second AZD1222 dose. The origin of the receptors is an adult who received the AZD1222 COVID-19 vaccine.

V usage is TRBV21-1 and J usage is TRBJ2-2. TRBV21-1 is listed as a pseudogene. The length of the CDR3 is 16 residues. The CDR3 DNA reads TGTGCCAGCAGCAAAGAGGGGACCGAAAACACCGGGGAGCTGTTTTTT. Residues: CASSKEGTENTGELFF.

This clone was counted between two and nine times. The CDR3 coding sequence is TGTGCCAGCAGCCGGGACAGTAATTCACCCCTCCACTTT. It translates to CASSRDSNSPLHF. The rearrangement links TRBV3-1 (or the pseudogene TRBV3-2) to TRBJ1-6, with 7 bases matching TRBD1. With 4 bases clipped from V and 6 bases from J, the junction kept 0 bases outside the gene matches. The CDR3 has 13 residues. Germline V CDR1 and CDR2: LGHDT, YNNKEL (reference sequence).

The chain recombines TRBV18 with TRBJ2-7; the D is unclear. Germline V gene data show CDR1 as KGHSH and CDR2 as LQKENI. The CDR3 spans 12 residues. V dropped 6 bases and J dropped 4 bases, with 10 bases sitting between them. This chain's CDR3 is CASSTVEYEQYF. In nucleotides, the CDR3 is TGTGCCAGCTCCACCGTAGAGTACGAGCAGTACTTC. The variable domain in full, with the rest retrieved from reference TRBV18 and TRBJ2-7, is NAGVMQNPRHLVRRRGQEARLRCSPMKGHSHVYWYRQLPEEGLKFMVYLQKENIIDESGMPKERFSAEFPKEGPSILRIQQVVRGDSAAYFCASSTVEYEQYFGPGTRLTVT.

V gene TRBV24-1 combines with J gene TRBJ1-2, with unresolved D. CDR1 and CDR2 from the germline V gene are KGHDR and SFDVKD. This CDR3 has 17 amino acids. Trimming removed 2 bases from V and 4 bases from J, with 19 bases in between. CDR3 sequence (DNA): TGTGCCACCAGTGATTCGAAAGGTTCCAGAGACCTCTATGGCTACACCTTC. The encoded protein is CATSDSKGSRDLYGYTF.

The gene calls are TRBV28 and TRBJ1-2; D is possibly TRBD1 (5 bases). Per the germline V gene, CDR1 is MDHEN and CDR2 is SYDVKM. This CDR3 region has 11 residues. Trimming cost V 4 bases and J 8 bases, with 8 bases left between them. CDR3: CASSSRQGYTF. The CDR3 region has the DNA TGTGCCAGCAGTTCCCGACAGGGCTACACCTTC.

V is TRBV11-2 and J is TRBJ2-5, with TRBD2 matching over 11 bases. J was trimmed by 5 bases and V by 6 bases; bases with no gene match: 11. The CDR3 runs 16 residues. CDR1 is SGHAT, CDR2 FQNNGV, per germline. CDR3: CASRQLSGREGETQYF. CDR3 in DNA: TGTGCCAGCAGACAACTTAGCGGGAGGGAGGGGGAGACCCAGTACTTC.

The gene calls are TRBV2 and TRBJ1-5, with 11 nucleotides matching TRBD1. The ends lost 4 bases at V and 5 bases at J; junction bases unmatched: 4. This CDR3 region has 15 residues. The germline V gene has CDR1 SNHLY and CDR2 FYNNEI. CDR3 protein: CASSGPGQGDQPQHF. CDR3 nucleotide sequence: TGTGCCAGCAGTGGGCCGGGACAGGGGGATCAGCCCCAGCATTTT.

V is TRBV6-5 and J is TRBJ1-2, with a tentative D call TRBD1 (6 bases). V was clipped by 7 bases and J by 5 bases, with 14 bases between them. The CDR3 extends over 13 amino acids. Germline CDR1 and CDR2: MNHEY and SVGAGI. For the CDR3, the DNA is TGTGCCAGCACCTCAGGGGTCGATTATGGCTACACCTTC. Translation: CASTSGVDYGYTF.

The V gene is TRBV12-3 or TRBV12-4, the J gene TRBJ1-1; no clear D. This CDR3 region has 12 residues. V was trimmed by 1 base and J by 4 bases, leaving 4 bases between them. The CDR3 nucleotides read TGTGCCAGCAGTTTAGAGAGCACTGAAGCTTTCTTT. Protein product: CASSLESTEAFF.